These 24 T cell receptor beta chains share one sample of origin, sequenced in a study of identical twins. Via MiXCR, TCRdb re-called the 5' RACE reads, giving one row per CDR3 protein. This sample has roughly 1,500,000 distinct CDR3 sequences; roughly 35% occur once, and the top ten carry approximately 0.29%. The specimen was cord blood. The source of these receptors is a newborn girl in good health.

This clonotype turned up a few times. V gene TRBV7-9 combines with J gene TRBJ2-2, with D uncertain. This CDR3 contains 10 residues. Germline-derived CDR1 and CDR2 are SEHNR and FQNEAQ (reference sequence). V lost 10 bases and J 4 bases, leaving 4 bases between the germline ends. The CDR3 DNA is TGTGCCACCACCACCGGGGAGCTGTTTTTT. This gives the protein CATTTGELFF.

The V gene is TRBV24-1, the J gene TRBJ1-2, with D possibly TRBD1 on 6 matching bases. The V gene's germline CDR1 is KGHDR and CDR2 SFDVKD. The CDR3 length is 17 residues. Trimming stripped 4 bases from V and 5 bases from J, with 22 bases between. The CDR3 region has the DNA TGTGCCACCAGTGAAGTGGGGACATCCCCCGGGTCGTATGGCTACACCTTC. Encoded protein: CATSEVGTSPGSYGYTF.

This chain joins TRBV27 and TRBJ2-7, with 10 bases identical to TRBD2. V lost 0 bases and J lost 6; bases outside the gene matches: 11. The CDR3 extends over 17 amino acids. Germline lookup yields CDR1 MNHEY and CDR2 SMNVEV (reference sequence). The CDR3 DNA reads as TGTGCCAGCAGTTTATCGTCGCTAGCGGGAGTTGTCTCCGAGCAGTACTTC. Encoded protein: CASSLSSLAGVVSEQYF.

The rearrangement joins TRBV3-1 to TRBJ1-1; TRBD1 agrees at 8 bases. The germline V gene encodes CDR1 LGHDT and CDR2 YNNKEL (reference sequence). The CDR3 contains 13 residues. With V trimmed by 5 bases and J by 9 bases, 8 bases remained unmatched. The CDR3 reads CASSSGGAAQAFF. The DNA of the CDR3 is TGTGCCAGCAGCTCAGGGGGCGCGGCCCAAGCTTTCTTT.

The rearrangement uses TRBV27 and TRBJ1-2; the D gene is possibly TRBD1 (6 bases). Trimming pared 5 bases from V and 9 bases from J, leaving 16 bases between. This CDR3 is 13 amino acids long. The germline V gene encodes CDR1 MNHEY and CDR2 SMNVEV (reference sequence). This CDR3 reads CASSPPGGPSYTF. The CDR3 DNA sequence: TGTGCCAGCAGTCCTCCGGGGGGGCCCAGCTACACCTTC.

A few counts support this clonotype. The gene calls are TRBV20-1 and TRBJ1-6, with 7 bases lining up with TRBD1. The V and J ends lost 4 bases and 5 bases, in that order; junction bases with no gene match: 11. Looked up from germline, CDR1 is DFQATT and CDR2 is SNEGSKA (reference sequence). This CDR3 is 16 amino acids long. The CDR3: CSAISYRDSDNSPLHF. CDR3 DNA sequence: TGCAGTGCTATTTCGTACCGGGACAGTGATAATTCACCCCTCCACTTT.

The V gene is TRBV5-6, the J gene TRBJ2-1; D is unclear. Germline V gene data show CDR1 as SGHDT and CDR2 as YYEEEE. The CDR3 is 16 amino acids. V was trimmed by 3 bases and J by 10 bases, leaving 23 bases between them. The CDR3, as DNA: TGTGCCAGCAGCTCCCTCCGGAAAATCGGCCGGTACGAGCAGTTCTTC. Amino acid sequence: CASSSLRKIGRYEQFF.

The rearrangement joins TRBV11-2 to TRBJ2-1; TRBD2 matches at 9 bases. Gene TRBJ2-7 matches the end of the DNA better, so the J call may be wrong. CDR1 and CDR2 (germline): SGHAT, FQNNGV. CDR3 length equals 16 residues. CDR3 residues: CASSLVGSGGYNEQYF. CDR3 DNA: TGTGCCAGCAGCTTAGTGGGTAGCGGGGGCTACAATGAGCAGTACTTC.

Concerning this clonotype itself: This may come from a read error, since a much larger clone is one base off. CDR3 residues: CASSLKVPYEQFF. The CDR3 DNA sequence: TGTGCCAGCAGTTTAAAGGTCCCATACGAGCAGTTCTTC. The chain couples TRBV28 to TRBJ2-1; D is ambiguous. Germline V gene lookup returns CDR1 MDHEN and CDR2 SYDVKM. V lost 2 bases and J lost 10, with 12 bases in between. This CDR3 contains 13 residues. The full variable domain, with the rest looked up from reference TRBV28 and TRBJ2-1, is DVKVTQSSRYLVKRTGEKVFLECVQDMDHENMFWYRQDPGLGLRLIYFSYDVKMKEKGDIPEGYSVSREKKERFSLILESASTNQTSMYLCASSLKVPYEQFFGPGTRLTVL.

This clonotype is a singleton in its sample. The chain combines TRBV20-1 with TRBJ2-2; the D gene is possibly TRBD2 (6 bases). Germline loops: CDR1 DFQATT, CDR2 SNEGSKA (reference sequence). V dropped 2 bases and J dropped 6 bases, with 10 bases sitting between them. This CDR3 has 13 amino acids. This CDR3 reads CSARPSGAGELFF. The CDR3 DNA sequence: TGCAGTGCTAGACCCTCGGGGGCCGGGGAGCTGTTTTTT.

The chain has TRBV3-1 and TRBJ1-2; D is perhaps TRBD1 (5 bases). CDR1 LGHDT and CDR2 YNNKEL come from the germline V gene (reference sequence). Trimming removed 1 base at V and 0 bases at J, with 12 bases between. The CDR3 is 16 residues long. Here the CDR3 DNA reads TGTGCCAGCAGCCAAGGCAGGGTCGACGCTAACTATGGCTACACCTTC. Its translation: CASSQGRVDANYGYTF.

The chain couples TRBV9 to TRBJ2-5; the D gene is possibly TRBD1 (6 bases). This CDR3 is 14 amino acids long. CDR1 and CDR2 (germline): SGDLS, YYNGEE. V was clipped by 3 bases and J by 1 base, with 10 bases between them. The CDR3 region has the DNA TGTGCCAGCAGCGGACGACAGGTCCAAGAGACCCAGTACTTC. This encodes CASSGRQVQETQYF.

V and J are TRBV9 and TRBJ2-3; 11 bases map to TRBD2. Trimming cost V 2 bases and J 8 bases; bases outside gene matches: 7. The CDR3 has 15 amino acids. Germline CDR1 is SGDLS and CDR2 is YYNGEE. The CDR3 protein is CASSVGSGGAGTQYF. The CDR3 DNA reads TGTGCCAGCAGCGTTGGTAGCGGGGGGGCCGGTACGCAGTATTTT.

The rearrangement joins TRBV19 to TRBJ2-7, with 13 bases fitting TRBD2. Germline values: CDR1 LNHDA, CDR2 SQIVND (reference sequence). The CDR3 is 15 residues long. Trimming cost V 0 bases and J 7 bases; bases outside gene matches: 3. Here the CDR3 reads CASSIEPGLAGEQYF. As DNA, the CDR3 is TGTGCCAGTAGTATAGAACCGGGACTAGCGGGGGAGCAGTACTTC.

CDR3 nucleotides: TGTGCCAGCAGCTTACGGTGGGGAGTAGGGTTGGAGCAGTTCTTC. Translation: CASSLRWGVGLEQFF. The V and J genes are TRBV7-2 and TRBJ2-1, with a tentative D call TRBD2 (5 bases). The CDR3 totals 15 residues. With 2 bases removed from V and 10 bases from J, the gap between germline ends came to 18 bases. Germline CDR1 SGHTA, CDR2 FQGNSA. Drawing the rest from reference TRBV7-2 and TRBJ2-1, the complete variable domain is GAGVSQSPSNKVTEKGKDVELRCDPISGHTALYWYRQSLGQGLEFLIYFQGNSAPDKSGLPSDRFSAERTGGSVSTLTIQRTQQEDSAVYLCASSLRWGVGLEQFFGPGTRLTVL.

This clonotype has more than one count but fewer than ten. The V and J genes are TRBV4-2 and TRBJ2-3; TRBD2 might be the D (6 bases). The CDR3 totals 16 residues. Germline V CDR1 and CDR2: LGHNA, YNFKEQ. With 1 base removed from V and 0 bases from J, the gap between germline ends came to 11 bases. The CDR3 region is CASSQVVGGSTDTQYF. The CDR3 DNA reads as TGTGCCAGCAGCCAAGTTGTGGGGGGAAGCACAGATACGCAGTATTTT.

This clonotype occurred many times. This sequence joins TRBV7-2 and TRBJ2-3; 7 bases are shared with TRBD2. V lost 6 bases, J lost 6 bases, and 6 bases stayed unmatched. The CDR3 runs 13 residues. CDR1 and CDR2 from the germline V gene are SGHTA and FQGNSA. The CDR3 DNA reads as TGTGCCAGCAGTCTACGGCGGGAGGATACGCAGTATTTT. It specifies CASSLRREDTQYF. The complete variable domain, with remaining parts taken from reference TRBV7-2 and TRBJ2-3, reads GAGVSQSPSNKVTEKGKDVELRCDPISGHTALYWYRQSLGQGLEFLIYFQGNSAPDKSGLPSDRFSAERTGGSVSTLTIQRTQQEDSAVYLCASSLRREDTQYFGPGTRLTVL.

J is TRBJ1-1 and V is TRBV29-1, with D perhaps matching TRBD1 (5 bases). The CDR3 has 13 residues. Germline loops: CDR1 SQVTM, CDR2 ANQGSEA. V gave up 4 bases and J gave up 0 bases, with 9 bases separating them. The CDR3 DNA sequence: TGCAGCGTTGCCCGGGACTTGAACACTGAAGCTTTCTTT. Residues: CSVARDLNTEAFF.

This clonotype was counted between two and nine times. The chain combines TRBV6-2 or TRBV6-3 with TRBJ1-3, with D hard to call. CDR3 size: 15 residues. Germline V gene data show CDR1 as MNHEY and CDR2 as SVGEGT. Trimming pared 10 bases from V and 2 bases from J, leaving 18 bases between. The CDR3 reads CATLDQPVAGNTIYF. The CDR3 DNA sequence: TGTGCCACCCTTGATCAACCGGTTGCTGGAAACACCATATATTTT.

The chain joins TRBV10-3 to TRBJ1-2; unclear D gene. CDR3 length: 12 residues. Trimming removed 11 bases at V and 7 bases at J, with 17 bases between. Germline CDR1 reads ENHRY; CDR2 reads SYGVKD. The CDR3 protein is CAPPLVGGGYTF. DNA for the CDR3: TGTGCCCCCCCCCTGGTGGGAGGTGGCTACACCTTC.

The chain uses TRBV20-1 and TRBJ1-5, with D perhaps matching TRBD1 (6 bases). Trimming removed 0 bases from V and 8 bases from J, with 14 bases in between. This CDR3 comprises 14 residues. Germline V gene sequence: CDR1 DFQATT, CDR2 SNEGSKA (reference sequence). The CDR3 nucleotides are TGCAGTGCTAGAGAGGCCAGGGGCCTTAAGCCCCAGCATTTT. Translated: CSAREARGLKPQHF.

V is TRBV12-5 and J is TRBJ2-1, with 12 bases identical to TRBD2. The V gene's germline CDR1 is LGHNT and CDR2 FRNRAP. V lost 0 bases, J lost 6 bases, and 3 bases stayed unmatched. The CDR3 spans 16 residues. In DNA, the CDR3 is TGTGCTAGTGGTTTGGTTCCGGGACTAGCGGGCAATGAGCAGTTCTTC. Amino acid sequence: CASGLVPGLAGNEQFF.

The rearrangement joins TRBV15 to TRBJ2-1; 9 positions agree with TRBD1. This CDR3 is built from 14 residues. V was pared by 6 bases and J by 3 bases, with 3 bases of the junction left unmatched. Germline loops: CDR1 LNHNV, CDR2 YYDKDF (reference sequence). The CDR3 coding sequence is TGTGCCACCAGTTCGGGACAGGGCTACAATGAGCAGTTCTTC. It translates to CATSSGQGYNEQFF. The full variable domain, rest sourced from reference TRBV15 and TRBJ2-1, is DAMVIQNPRYQVTQFGKPVTLSCSQTLNHNVMYWYQQKSSQAPKLLFHYYDKDFNNEADTPDNFQSRRPNTSFCFLDIRSPGLGDTAMYLCATSSGQGYNEQFFGPGTRLTVL.

On this clonotype: It may be a read error: a sequence one base away is much more abundant. The chain joins TRBV24-1 to TRBJ2-5, with D possibly being TRBD1 (6 bases). The germline gives CDR1 KGHDR, CDR2 SFDVKD. The V and J ends lost 6 bases and 13 bases respectively, with 23 bases between them. The CDR3 runs 14 residues. CDR3 bases: TGTGCCACCAGTTCAGGGGCACTCTCCTACGAGCGGTACTTC. The encoded protein is CATSSGALSYERYF.